Below, 8 T cell receptor beta chains from the same sample are listed, as sequenced in a study of vaccination and CD4 T cells after COVID-19. The Oncomine TCR Beta short-read assay sequenced DNA from cultured CD4+ T cells. TCRdb ran MiXCR on the PCR reads and lists one entry per CDR3 protein. The profile shows roughly 7,300 distinct CDR3 sequences, 66% of them singletons. The treatment is: roughly 10-day PBMC culture with coronavirus spike peptide pools or control peptides (ViraFEST assay). The antigens for these receptors are not known. Sequenced: CD4+ T cells from blood, cultured in vitro. The receptors here all came from a human donor who had recovered from COVID-19.

V is TRBV6-2 or TRBV6-3 and J is TRBJ2-7; D not resolved. Trimming took 2 bases from V and 6 from J, leaving 11 bases between them. The CDR3 loop spans 13 amino acids. Germline V lookup: CDR1 MNHEY, CDR2 SVGEGT. CDR3 region: CASSYGSWGEQYF. CDR3 bases: TGTGCCAGCAGTTACGGCTCTTGGGGCGAGCAGTACTTC.

This clonotype was observed a handful of times. CDR3 sequence: CSARDPSPADGYTF. CDR3 bases: TGCAGTGCTAGAGATCCGTCCCCCGCGGACGGCTACACCTTC. The J gene is TRBJ1-2, the V gene TRBV20-1; D gene unclear. This CDR3 comprises 14 residues. Germline V gene lookup returns CDR1 DFQATT and CDR2 SNEGSKA (reference sequence). V gave up 0 bases and J gave up 8 bases, with 16 bases separating them.

The CDR3 sequence is CASSDWDSGGYEQYF. CDR3 coding DNA: TGTGCCAGCAGTGACTGGGACAGTGGGGGATACGAGCAGTACTTC. This chain joins TRBV6-1 and TRBJ2-7; the match to TRBD1 covers 7 bases. Germline loops: CDR1 MNHNS, CDR2 SASEGT. The ends lost 3 bases at V and 4 bases at J; junction bases unmatched: 9. This CDR3 comprises 15 residues.

This clonotype is categorized as hyperexpanded. This rearrangement joins TRBV6-1 to TRBJ1-1, with unresolved D. Per the germline V gene, CDR1 is MNHNS and CDR2 is SASEGT. This CDR3 spans 13 amino acids. V dropped 6 bases and J dropped 1 base, with 9 bases sitting between them. CDR3 residues: CASSVTRNTEAFF. The DNA of the CDR3 is TGTGCCAGCAGCGTAACACGGAACACTGAAGCTTTCTTT.

This clonotype was detected once. The gene calls are TRBV4-1 and TRBJ1-6; 10 nucleotides match TRBD1. V gave up 0 bases and J gave up 6 bases; unmatched junction bases: 5. This CDR3 contains 17 residues. Germline-derived CDR1 and CDR2 are MGHRA and YSYEKL. The CDR3 loop reads CASSQEPTGGLNSPLHF. CDR3 nucleotides: TGCGCCAGCAGCCAAGAACCGACAGGGGGCCTTAATTCACCCCTCCACTTT.

This clonotype has a handful of counts. The gene calls are TRBV10-3 and TRBJ2-7; 11 bases are a match to TRBD2. The CDR3 loop spans 14 amino acids. Germline loops: CDR1 ENHRY, CDR2 SYGVKD. Losses at the gene ends were 6 bases for V and 2 bases for J; bases not matched to a gene: 3. DNA for the CDR3: TGTGCCATCAGCCGACTAGCGGGGCCCTACGAGCAGTACTTC. Protein product: CAISRLAGPYEQYF.

The chain has TRBV20-1 and TRBJ2-3, with D tentatively TRBD2 (6 bases). The germline CDR1 and CDR2 sequences are DFQATT and SNEGSKA (reference sequence). This CDR3 spans 13 amino acids. V lost 2 bases to trimming and J lost 8 bases, with 14 bases between them. The CDR3 DNA reads as TGCAGTGCTAGAAATCCCGAGCGGGTTACGCAGTATTTT. Its translation: CSARNPERVTQYF.

The chain combines TRBV20-1 with TRBJ2-5; 9 bases match TRBD2. From germline, CDR1 is DFQATT and CDR2 SNEGSKA (reference sequence). CDR3 size: 14 residues. The V segment lost 0 bases and the J segment 5 bases; nucleotides outside the gene matches: 4. In nucleotides, the CDR3 is TGCAGTGCTAGAGACCCCGCGGGGGGGGAGACCCAGTACTTC. Its translation is CSARDPAGGETQYF.